This T cell receptor (beta chain) derives from a study of Ad26.COV2.S vaccination and SARS-CoV-2 variants. There are 13 residues in the CDR3. V lost 2 bases and J lost 5, with 10 bases in between. Germline V gene sequence: CDR1 SGHRS, CDR2 YFSETQ. Notes on the study in general: Reported findings describe substantial breadth in spike-specific CD8+ and CD4+ T cell responses following vaccination. Overall T cell responses may have been underestimated by the analyses of TCR breadth and depth. Recipients given vaccine exceeded placebo recipients in spike-specific TCR breadth.

Regarding this clone: Its antigen is as yet unknown.

The data were produced by immunoSEQ multiplex PCR, yet TCRdb's version contains in-frame clones alone and is incomplete. The table records about 350,000 clones, roughly 94% of them present only once. Sample: peripheral blood, taken after recovery from COVID-19. This TCR derives from a human donor who had recovered from COVID-19. The rearrangement uses TRBV5-1 and TRBJ2-5, with TRBD2 as a possible D gene (5 bases). CDR3 nucleotides: TGCGCCAGCAGCTTCCCCGGGATGGAGACCCAGTACTTC. This translates into CASSFPGMETQYF.